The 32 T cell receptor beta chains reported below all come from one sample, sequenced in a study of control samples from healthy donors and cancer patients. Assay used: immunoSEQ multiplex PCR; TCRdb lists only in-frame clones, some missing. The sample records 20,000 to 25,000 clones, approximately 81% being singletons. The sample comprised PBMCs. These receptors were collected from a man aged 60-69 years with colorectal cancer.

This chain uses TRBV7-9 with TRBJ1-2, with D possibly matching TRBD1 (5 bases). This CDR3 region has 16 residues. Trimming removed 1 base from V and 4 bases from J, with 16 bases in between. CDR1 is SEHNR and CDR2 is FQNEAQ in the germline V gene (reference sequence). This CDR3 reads CASSLVASGRPYGYTF. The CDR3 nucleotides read TGTGCCAGCAGCTTAGTCGCATCGGGGCGCCCCTATGGCTACACCTTC.

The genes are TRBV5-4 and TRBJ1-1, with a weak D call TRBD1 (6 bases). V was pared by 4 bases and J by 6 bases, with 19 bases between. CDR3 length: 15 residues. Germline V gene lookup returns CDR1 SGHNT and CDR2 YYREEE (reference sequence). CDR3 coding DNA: TGTGCCAGCAGCCTGCCGGGGACCTCAGGGGCTGAAGCTTTCTTT. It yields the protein CASSLPGTSGAEAFF.

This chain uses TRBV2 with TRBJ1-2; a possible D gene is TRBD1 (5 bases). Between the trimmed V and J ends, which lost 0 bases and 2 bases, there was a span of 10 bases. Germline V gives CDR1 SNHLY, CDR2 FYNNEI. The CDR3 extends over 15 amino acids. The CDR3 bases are TGTGCCAGCAGTGAAGCCGTGGAGGGGAACTATGGCTACACCTTC. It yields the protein CASSEAVEGNYGYTF. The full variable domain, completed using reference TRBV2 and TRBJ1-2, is EPEVTQTPSHQVTQMGQEVILRCVPISNHLYFYWYRQILGQKVEFLVSFYNNEISEKSEIFDDQFSVERPDGSNFTLKIRSTKLEDSAMYFCASSEAVEGNYGYTFGSGTRLTVV.

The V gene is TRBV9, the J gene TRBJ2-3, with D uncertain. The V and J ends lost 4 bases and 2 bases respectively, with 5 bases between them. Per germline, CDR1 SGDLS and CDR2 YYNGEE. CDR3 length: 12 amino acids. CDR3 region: CASSPYTDTQYF. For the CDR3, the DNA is TGTGCCAGCAGCCCGTACACAGATACGCAGTATTTT.

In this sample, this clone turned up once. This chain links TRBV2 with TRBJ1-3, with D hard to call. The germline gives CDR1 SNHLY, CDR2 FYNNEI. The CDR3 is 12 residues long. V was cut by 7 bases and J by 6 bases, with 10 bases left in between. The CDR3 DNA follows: TGTGCCAGCACTTCAGGCCTAAACACCATATATTTT. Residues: CASTSGLNTIYF. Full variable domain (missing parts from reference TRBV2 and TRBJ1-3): EPEVTQTPSHQVTQMGQEVILRCVPISNHLYFYWYRQILGQKVEFLVSFYNNEISEKSEIFDDQFSVERPDGSNFTLKIRSTKLEDSAMYFCASTSGLNTIYFGEGSWLTVV.

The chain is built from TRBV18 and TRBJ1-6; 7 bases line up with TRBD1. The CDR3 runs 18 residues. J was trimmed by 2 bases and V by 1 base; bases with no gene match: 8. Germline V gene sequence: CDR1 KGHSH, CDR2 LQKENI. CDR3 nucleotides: TGTGCCAGCTCACCACGACAGGGTCAGTCTACCTATAATTCACCCCTCCACTTT. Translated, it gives CASSPRQGQSTYNSPLHF.

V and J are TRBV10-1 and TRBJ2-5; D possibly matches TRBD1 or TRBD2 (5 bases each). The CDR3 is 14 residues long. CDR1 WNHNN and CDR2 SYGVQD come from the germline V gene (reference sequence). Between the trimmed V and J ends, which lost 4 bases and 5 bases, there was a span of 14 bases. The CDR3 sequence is CASSGGGRGETQYF. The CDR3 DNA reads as TGCGCCAGCAGTGGGGGCGGAAGAGGGGAGACCCAGTACTTC.

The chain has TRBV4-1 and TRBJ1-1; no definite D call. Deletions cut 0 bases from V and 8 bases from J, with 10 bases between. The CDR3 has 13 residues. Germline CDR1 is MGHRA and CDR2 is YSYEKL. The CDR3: CASSQDKGLEAFF. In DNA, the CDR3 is TGCGCCAGCAGCCAAGATAAAGGGTTGGAAGCTTTCTTT.

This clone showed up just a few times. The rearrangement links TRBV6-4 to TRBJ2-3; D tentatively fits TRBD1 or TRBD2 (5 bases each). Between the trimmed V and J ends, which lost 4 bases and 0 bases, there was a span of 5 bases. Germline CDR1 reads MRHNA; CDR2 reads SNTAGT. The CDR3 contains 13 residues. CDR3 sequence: CASSGDSTDTQYF. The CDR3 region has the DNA TGTGCCAGCAGTGGGGACAGCACAGATACGCAGTATTTT.

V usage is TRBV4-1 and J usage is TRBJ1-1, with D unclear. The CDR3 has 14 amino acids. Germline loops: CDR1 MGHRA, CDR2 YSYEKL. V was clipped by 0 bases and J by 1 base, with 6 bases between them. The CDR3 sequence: CASSQDHANTEAFF. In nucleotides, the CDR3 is TGCGCCAGCAGCCAAGATCACGCGAACACTGAAGCTTTCTTT.

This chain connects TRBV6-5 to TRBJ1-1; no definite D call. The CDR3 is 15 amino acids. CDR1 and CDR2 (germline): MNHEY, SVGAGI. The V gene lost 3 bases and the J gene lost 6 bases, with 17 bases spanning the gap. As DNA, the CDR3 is TGTGCCAGCAGTTATGAGGGCGCATTAGTATCTGAAGCTTTCTTT. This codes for CASSYEGALVSEAFF.

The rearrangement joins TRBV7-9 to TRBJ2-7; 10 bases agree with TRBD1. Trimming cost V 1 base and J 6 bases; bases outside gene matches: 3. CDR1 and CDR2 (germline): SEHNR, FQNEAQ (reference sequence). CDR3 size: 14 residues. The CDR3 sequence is CASSLEGQGTEQYF. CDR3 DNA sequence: TGTGCCAGCAGCTTAGAGGGACAGGGGACCGAGCAGTACTTC.

The DNA for the CDR3 is TGTGCCAGCAGCCCTTCGACAGTAAGAAGAACTGAAGCTTTCTTT. Protein product: CASSPSTVRRTEAFF. This chain links TRBV3-1 (or the pseudogene TRBV3-2) with TRBJ1-1, with D possibly TRBD1 on 5 matching bases. CDR1 and CDR2 (germline): LGHDT, YNNKEL (reference sequence). The CDR3 spans 15 residues. The V and J ends lost 4 bases and 5 bases respectively, with 17 bases between them.

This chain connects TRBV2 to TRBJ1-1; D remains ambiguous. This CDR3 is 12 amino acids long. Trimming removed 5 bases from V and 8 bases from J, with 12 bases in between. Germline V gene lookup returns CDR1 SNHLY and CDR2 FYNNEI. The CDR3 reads CASSLIIREAFF. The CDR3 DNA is TGTGCCAGCAGTCTTATTATCCGGGAAGCTTTCTTT.

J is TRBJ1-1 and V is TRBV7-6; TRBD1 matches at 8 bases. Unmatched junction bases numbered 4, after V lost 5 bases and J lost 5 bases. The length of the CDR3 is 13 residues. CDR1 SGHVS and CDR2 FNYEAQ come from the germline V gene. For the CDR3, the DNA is TGTGCCAGCAGCGCCCAGGGGGCGACTGAAGCTTTCTTT. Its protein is CASSAQGATEAFF.

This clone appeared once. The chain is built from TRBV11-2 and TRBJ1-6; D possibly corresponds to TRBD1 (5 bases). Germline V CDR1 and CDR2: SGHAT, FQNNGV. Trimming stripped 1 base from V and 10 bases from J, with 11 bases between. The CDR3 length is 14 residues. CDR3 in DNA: TGTGCCAGCAGCTTAGGGCAGGGCGTCTCACCCCTCCACTTT. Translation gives CASSLGQGVSPLHF.

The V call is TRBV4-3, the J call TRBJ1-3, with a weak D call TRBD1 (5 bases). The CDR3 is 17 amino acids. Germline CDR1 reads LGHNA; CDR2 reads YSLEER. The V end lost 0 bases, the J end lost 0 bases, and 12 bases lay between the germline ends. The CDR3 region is CASSQDPGQNSGNTIYF. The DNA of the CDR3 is TGCGCCAGCAGCCAAGACCCAGGGCAAAACTCTGGAAACACCATATATTTT.

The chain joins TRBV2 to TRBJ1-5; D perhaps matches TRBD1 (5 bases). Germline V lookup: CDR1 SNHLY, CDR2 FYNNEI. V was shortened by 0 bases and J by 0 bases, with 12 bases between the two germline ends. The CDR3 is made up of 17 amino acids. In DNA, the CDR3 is TGTGCCAGCAGTGAAGCCGGGACTTCTCGTAGCAATCAGCCCCAGCATTTT. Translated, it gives CASSEAGTSRSNQPQHF. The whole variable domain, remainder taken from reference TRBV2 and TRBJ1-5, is EPEVTQTPSHQVTQMGQEVILRCVPISNHLYFYWYRQILGQKVEFLVSFYNNEISEKSEIFDDQFSVERPDGSNFTLKIRSTKLEDSAMYFCASSEAGTSRSNQPQHFGDGTRLSIL.

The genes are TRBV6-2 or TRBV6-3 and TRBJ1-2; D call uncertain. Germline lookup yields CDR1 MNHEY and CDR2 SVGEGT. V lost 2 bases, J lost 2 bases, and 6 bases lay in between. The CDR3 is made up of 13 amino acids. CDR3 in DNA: TGTGCCAGCAGTTACAGGGAGAACTATGGCTACACCTTC. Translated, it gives CASSYRENYGYTF.

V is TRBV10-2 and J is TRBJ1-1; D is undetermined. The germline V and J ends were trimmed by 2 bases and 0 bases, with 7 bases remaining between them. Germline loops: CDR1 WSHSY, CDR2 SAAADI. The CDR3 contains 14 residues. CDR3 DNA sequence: TGCGCCAGCAGTGAGCAGGTTATGAACACTGAAGCTTTCTTT. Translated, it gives CASSEQVMNTEAFF.

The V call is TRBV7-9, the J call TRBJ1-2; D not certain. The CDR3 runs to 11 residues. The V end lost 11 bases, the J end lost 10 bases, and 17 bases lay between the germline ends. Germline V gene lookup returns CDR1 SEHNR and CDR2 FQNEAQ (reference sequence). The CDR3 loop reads CACTGSTSYTF. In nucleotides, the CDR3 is TGTGCCTGCACTGGATCCACTTCCTACACCTTC.

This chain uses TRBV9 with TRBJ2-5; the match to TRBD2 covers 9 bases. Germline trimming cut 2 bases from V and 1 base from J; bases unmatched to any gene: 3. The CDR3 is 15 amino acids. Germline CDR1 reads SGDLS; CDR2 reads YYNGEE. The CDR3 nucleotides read TGTGCCAGCAGCGTCCTTAGCGGGGGCCAAGAGACCCAGTACTTC. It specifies CASSVLSGGQETQYF.

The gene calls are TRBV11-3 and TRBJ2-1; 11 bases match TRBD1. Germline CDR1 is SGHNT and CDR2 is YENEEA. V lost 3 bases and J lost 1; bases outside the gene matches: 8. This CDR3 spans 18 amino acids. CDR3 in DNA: TGTGCCAGCAGCTTGGGGACAGGGGGGGTTAGGTCCTACAATGAGCAGTTCTTC. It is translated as CASSLGTGGVRSYNEQFF.

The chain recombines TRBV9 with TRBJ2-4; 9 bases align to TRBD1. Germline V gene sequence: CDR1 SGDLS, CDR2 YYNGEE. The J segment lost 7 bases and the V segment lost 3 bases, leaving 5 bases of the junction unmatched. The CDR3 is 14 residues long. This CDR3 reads CASSARQGDNIQYF. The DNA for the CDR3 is TGTGCCAGCAGCGCCCGACAGGGGGACAACATTCAGTACTTC. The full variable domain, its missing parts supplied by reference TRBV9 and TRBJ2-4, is DSGVTQTPKHLITATGQRVTLRCSPRSGDLSVYWYQQSLDQGLQFLIQYYNGEERAKGNILERFSAQQFPDLHSELNLSSLELGDSALYFCASSARQGDNIQYFGAGTRLSVL.

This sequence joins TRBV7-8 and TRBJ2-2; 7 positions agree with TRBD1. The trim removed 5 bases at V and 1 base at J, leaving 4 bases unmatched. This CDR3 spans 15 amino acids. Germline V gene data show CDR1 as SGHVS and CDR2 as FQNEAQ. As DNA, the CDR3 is TGTGCCAGCAGCCAGACAGGGTTGAACACCGGGGAGCTGTTTTTT. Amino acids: CASSQTGLNTGELFF.

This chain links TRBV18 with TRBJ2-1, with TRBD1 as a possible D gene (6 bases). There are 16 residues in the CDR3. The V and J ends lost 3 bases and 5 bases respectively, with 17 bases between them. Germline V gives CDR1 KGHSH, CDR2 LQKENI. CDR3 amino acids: CASSPLLGTRDNEQFF. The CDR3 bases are TGTGCCAGCTCACCCCTTTTGGGGACAAGGGACAATGAGCAGTTCTTC.

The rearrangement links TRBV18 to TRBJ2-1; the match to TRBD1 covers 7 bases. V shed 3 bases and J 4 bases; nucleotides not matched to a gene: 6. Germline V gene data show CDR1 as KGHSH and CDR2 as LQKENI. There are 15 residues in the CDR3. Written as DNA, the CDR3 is TGTGCCAGCTCACCGATGGGGGACAGTTACAATGAGCAGTTCTTC. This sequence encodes CASSPMGDSYNEQFF.

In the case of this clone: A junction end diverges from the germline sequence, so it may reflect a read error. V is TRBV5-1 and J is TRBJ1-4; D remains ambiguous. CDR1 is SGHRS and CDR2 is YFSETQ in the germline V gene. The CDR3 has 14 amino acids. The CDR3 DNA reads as TGCGCCAGCAGCTCTGGTCCTGGAAATGGAAAACTGTTTTTT. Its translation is CASSSGPGNGKLFF.

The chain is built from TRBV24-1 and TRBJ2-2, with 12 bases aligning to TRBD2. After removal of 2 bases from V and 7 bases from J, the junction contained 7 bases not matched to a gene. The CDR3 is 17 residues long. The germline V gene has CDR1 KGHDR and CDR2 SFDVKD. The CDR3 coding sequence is TGTGCCACCAGTGATTCCCACGGGACTAGCGGGTTCGGGGAGCTGTTTTTT. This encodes CATSDSHGTSGFGELFF.

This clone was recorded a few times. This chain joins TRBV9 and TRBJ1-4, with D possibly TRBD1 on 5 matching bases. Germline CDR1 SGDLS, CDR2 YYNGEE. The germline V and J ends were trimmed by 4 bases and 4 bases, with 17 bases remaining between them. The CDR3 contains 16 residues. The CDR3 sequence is CASSRDQGGYNEKLFF. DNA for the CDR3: TGTGCCAGCAGCAGGGACCAGGGAGGGTATAATGAAAAACTGTTTTTT. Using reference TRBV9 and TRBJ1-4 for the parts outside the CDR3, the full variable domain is DSGVTQTPKHLITATGQRVTLRCSPRSGDLSVYWYQQSLDQGLQFLIQYYNGEERAKGNILERFSAQQFPDLHSELNLSSLELGDSALYFCASSRDQGGYNEKLFFGSGTQLSVL.

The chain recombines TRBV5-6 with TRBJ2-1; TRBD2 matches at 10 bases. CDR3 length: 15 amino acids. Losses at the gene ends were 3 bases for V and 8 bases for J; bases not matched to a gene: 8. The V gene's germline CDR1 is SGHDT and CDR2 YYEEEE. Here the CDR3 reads CASSSSGGATHEQFF. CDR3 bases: TGTGCCAGCAGCTCAAGCGGGGGGGCCACTCATGAGCAGTTCTTC.

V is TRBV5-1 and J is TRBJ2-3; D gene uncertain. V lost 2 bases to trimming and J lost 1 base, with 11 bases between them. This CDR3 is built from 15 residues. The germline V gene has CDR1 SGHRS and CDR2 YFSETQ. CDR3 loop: CASSLETPGTDTQYF. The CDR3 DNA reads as TGCGCCAGCAGCTTAGAGACGCCAGGCACAGATACGCAGTATTTT.